This TCR beta chain derives from a study of shared clonotypes between healthy human individuals. Study outcomes and limitations: A generally larger estimated richness was seen in naive subsets than in memory subsets.

In the authors' workflow: From ImmunoSEQ came sequences covering only the junction and carrying no quality scores, so filtering differed. Sequencing was performed with immunoSEQ multiplex PCR; in TCRdb, only in-frame clones are kept and a portion is missing. V and J calls and clone size are copied from that table; D and trimming were computed from the DNA. The sample includes approximately 840,000 clones, 90% to 98% of them seen just once. This clone was counted a few times. Its cognate antigen is unknown. The CDR3 covers 16 residues. Germline assignment: CDR1 MNHEY and CDR2 SMNVEV (reference sequence). V shed 4 bases and J shed 2 bases, with 15 bases lying between them. Naive CD8 cells were CD45RO-negative, positively selected for CCR7, excluding terminally differentiated effector memory CD45RA+ cells.

This TCR was sampled from a man under 40 in good health. The sequencing input was naive CD8+ T cells sorted from blood. The chain carries TRBV27 and TRBJ1-5, with D hard to call. CDR3 sequence (DNA): TGTGCCAGCAGTTCCGGCATCCACCGGGGCAATCAGCCCCAGCATTTT. The encoded protein is CASSSGIHRGNQPQHF.